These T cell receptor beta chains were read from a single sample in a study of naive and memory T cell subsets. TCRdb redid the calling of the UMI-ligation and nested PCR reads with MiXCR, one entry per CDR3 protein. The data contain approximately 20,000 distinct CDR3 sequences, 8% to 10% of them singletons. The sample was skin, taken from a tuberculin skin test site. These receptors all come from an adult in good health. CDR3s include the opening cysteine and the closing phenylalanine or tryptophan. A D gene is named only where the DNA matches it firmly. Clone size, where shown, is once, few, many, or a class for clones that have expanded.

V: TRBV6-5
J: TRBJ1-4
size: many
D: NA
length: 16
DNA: TGTGCCAGCAGTTCCGGACAGTCGAGTTTTAGTGAAAAACTGTTTTTT
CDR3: CASSSGQSSFSEKLFF

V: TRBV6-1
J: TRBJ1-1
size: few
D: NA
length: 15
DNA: TGTGCCAGCAGTCCCGACGGGTTGCCGAACACTGAAGCTTTCTTT
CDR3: CASSPDGLPNTEAFF

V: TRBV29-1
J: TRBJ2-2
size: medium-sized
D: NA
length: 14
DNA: TGCAGCGCCGGCCCGCGGACTGGTTCCGGGGAGCTGTTTTTT
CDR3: CSAGPRTGSGELFF

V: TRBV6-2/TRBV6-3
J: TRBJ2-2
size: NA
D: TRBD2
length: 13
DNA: TGTGCCAGCAGGCGACTAGCGGTCGGGGAGCTGTTTTTT
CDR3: CASRRLAVGELFF

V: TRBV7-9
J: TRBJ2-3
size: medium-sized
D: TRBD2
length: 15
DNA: TGTGCCAGCAGTCGCGCTAGCGGCAACACAGATACGCAGTATTTT
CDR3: CASSRASGNTDTQYF

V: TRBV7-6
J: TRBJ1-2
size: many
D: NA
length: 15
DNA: TGTGCCAGCAGCTCCCGGATGGAGAATAACTATGGCTACACCTTC
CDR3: CASSSRMENNYGYTF

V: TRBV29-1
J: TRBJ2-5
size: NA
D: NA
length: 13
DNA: TGCAGCGTCGTAGGACAGCTCCAAGAGACCCAGTACTTC
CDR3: CSVVGQLQETQYF

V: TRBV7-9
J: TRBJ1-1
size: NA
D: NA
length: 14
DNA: TGTGCCAGCAGCTTAGCGGTGGGGACCACTGAAGCTTTCTTT
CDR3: CASSLAVGTTEAFF

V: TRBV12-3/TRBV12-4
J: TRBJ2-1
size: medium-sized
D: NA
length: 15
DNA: TGTGCCAGCAGTGTAGGGGGACTAAGAGGGAATGAGCAGTTCTTC
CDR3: CASSVGGLRGNEQFF

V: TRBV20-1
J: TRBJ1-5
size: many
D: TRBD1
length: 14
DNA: TGCAGTGCTACAGCCAGGGGGCTAGATCAGCCCCAGCATTTT
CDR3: CSATARGLDQPQHF

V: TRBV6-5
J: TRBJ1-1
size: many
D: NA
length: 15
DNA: TGTGCCAGCAGCTATACCTCAGGGGCAAACACTGAAGCTTTCTTT
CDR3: CASSYTSGANTEAFF

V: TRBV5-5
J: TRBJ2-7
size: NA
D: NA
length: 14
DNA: TGTGCCAGCAGCTTGGAGCAAGGGATCTACGAGCAGTACTTC
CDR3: CASSLEQGIYEQYF

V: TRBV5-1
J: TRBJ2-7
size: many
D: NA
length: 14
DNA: TGCGCCAGCAGCCCGACAGGACCTACCTACGAGCAGTACTTC
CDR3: CASSPTGPTYEQYF

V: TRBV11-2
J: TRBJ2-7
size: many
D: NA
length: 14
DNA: TGTGCCAGCAGCCCAGGGGTCGGACAAAGGGAGCAGTACTTC
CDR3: CASSPGVGQREQYF

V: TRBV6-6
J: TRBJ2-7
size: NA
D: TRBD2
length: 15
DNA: TGTGCCAGCAGACCCGGGACTAGCGGCTCCTACGAGCAGTACTTC
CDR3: CASRPGTSGSYEQYF

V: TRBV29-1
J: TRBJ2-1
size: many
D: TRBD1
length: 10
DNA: TGCAGCGCCTCGGACAGGGGACAGTTCTTC
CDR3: CSASDRGQFF

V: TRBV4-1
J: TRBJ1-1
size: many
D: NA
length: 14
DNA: TGCGCCAGCAGAGGGGTCTTGTTGAACACTGAAGCTTTCTTT
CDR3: CASRGVLLNTEAFF

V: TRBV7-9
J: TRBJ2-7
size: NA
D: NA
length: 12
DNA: TGTGCCAGCGAAGGACGCTCAGCGGAGCAGTACTTC
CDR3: CASEGRSAEQYF

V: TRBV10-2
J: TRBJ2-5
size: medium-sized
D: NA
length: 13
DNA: TGCGCCAGCAGACTAGGAATCCAAGAGACCCAGTACTTC
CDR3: CASRLGIQETQYF

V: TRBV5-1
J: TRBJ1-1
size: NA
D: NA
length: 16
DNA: TGCGCCAGCAGCTTGGCTCAAACAGGGTTCAACACTGAAGCTTTCTTT
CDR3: CASSLAQTGFNTEAFF

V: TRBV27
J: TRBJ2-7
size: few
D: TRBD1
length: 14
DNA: TGTGCCAGCACACCACCACTGACAGGGTACCCCTGGTACTTC
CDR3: CASTPPLTGYPWYF

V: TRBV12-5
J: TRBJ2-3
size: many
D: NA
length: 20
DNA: TGTGCTAGTGGTTTGGCACCGAGCGGCCCAATTCCTCCTAGCACAGATACGCAGTATTTT
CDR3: CASGLAPSGPIPPSTDTQYF

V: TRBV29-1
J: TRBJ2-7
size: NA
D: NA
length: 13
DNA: TGCAGCGTTGAAGGGCAGCCCTCCTACGAGCAGTACTTC
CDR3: CSVEGQPSYEQYF

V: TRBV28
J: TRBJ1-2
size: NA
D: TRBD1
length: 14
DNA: TGTGCCAGCAGGGAGGACAGGGGAGGCTATGGCTACACCTTC
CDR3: CASREDRGGYGYTF

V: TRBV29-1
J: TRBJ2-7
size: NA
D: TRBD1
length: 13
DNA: TGCAGCGTTACGACAGGGCATTCCTACGAGCAGTACTTC
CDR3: CSVTTGHSYEQYF

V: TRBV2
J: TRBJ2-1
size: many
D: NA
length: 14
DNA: TGTGCCAGCTCCCAGGATGAGGATAGGTATGAGCAGTTCTTC
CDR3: CASSQDEDRYEQFF

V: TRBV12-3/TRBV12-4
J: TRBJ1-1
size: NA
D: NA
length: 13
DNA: TGTGCCAGCAGTCCCGGAGGGAACACTGAAGCTTTCTTT
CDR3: CASSPGGNTEAFF

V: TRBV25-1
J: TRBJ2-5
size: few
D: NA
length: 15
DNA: TGTGCCAGCAGTGAAGGGGTGACAGGACCAGAGACCCAGTACTTC
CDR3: CASSEGVTGPETQYF

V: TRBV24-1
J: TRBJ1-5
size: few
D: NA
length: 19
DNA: TGTGCCACCAGTGCCCCTCTGGAGGAGGCCTCGGGTAGCAATCAGCCCCAGCATTTT
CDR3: CATSAPLEEASGSNQPQHF

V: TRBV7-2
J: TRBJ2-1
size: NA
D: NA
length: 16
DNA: TGTGCCAGCAGACCTTCGCCTGCCCAATCCTACAATGAGCAGTTCTTC
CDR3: CASRPSPAQSYNEQFF

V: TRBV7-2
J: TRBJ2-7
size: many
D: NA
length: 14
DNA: TGTGCCAGCAGCTTAGCAACAGGGTCCTACGAGCAGTACTTC
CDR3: CASSLATGSYEQYF

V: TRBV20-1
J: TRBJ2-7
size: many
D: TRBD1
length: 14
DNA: TGCAGTGCTAGAGATTCACGACAGGGGTTCGAGCAGTACTTC
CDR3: CSARDSRQGFEQYF

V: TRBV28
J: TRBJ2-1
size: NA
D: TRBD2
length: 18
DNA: TGTGCCAGCAGTTCCCCCCTATTCAGCTCGGGAGGGCCCTATGAGCAGTTCTTC
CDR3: CASSSPLFSSGGPYEQFF

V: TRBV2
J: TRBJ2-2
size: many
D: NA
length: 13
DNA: TGTGGTTCCCTCGTTGAGGTCACCGGGGAGCTGTTTTTT
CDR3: CGSLVEVTGELFF

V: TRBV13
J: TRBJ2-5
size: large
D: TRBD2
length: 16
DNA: TGTGCCAGCAGCCACCGGACTAGCGGGGACCAAGAGACCCAGTACTTC
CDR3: CASSHRTSGDQETQYF

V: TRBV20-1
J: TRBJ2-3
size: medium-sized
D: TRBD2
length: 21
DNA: TGCAGTGCTAGCTTCCTCACAGGACTAGCGGGCTTCAGTGGTAGCACAGATACGCAGTATTTT
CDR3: CSASFLTGLAGFSGSTDTQYF

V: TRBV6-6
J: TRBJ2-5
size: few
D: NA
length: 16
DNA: TGTGCCAGCAGTTACTGGAAACTAGGGAACAAAGAGACCCAGTACTTC
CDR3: CASSYWKLGNKETQYF

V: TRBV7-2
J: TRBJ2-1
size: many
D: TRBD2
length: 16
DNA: TGTGCCAGCATCCAAACAGGACTAGCGTTATACAATGAGCAGTTCTTC
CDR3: CASIQTGLALYNEQFF

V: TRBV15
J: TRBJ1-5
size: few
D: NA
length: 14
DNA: TGTGCCACCAGCAGAGTGGCTATCAATCAGCCCCAGCATTTT
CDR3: CATSRVAINQPQHF

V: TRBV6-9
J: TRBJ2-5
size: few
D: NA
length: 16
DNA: TGTGCCAGCAGGGGGGGAAACAGTACCTTCCAAGAGACCCAGTACTTC
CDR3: CASRGGNSTFQETQYF

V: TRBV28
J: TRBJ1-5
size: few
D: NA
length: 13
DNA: TGTGCCAGCAGTTTACCCCCGGGTCAGCCCCAGCATTTT
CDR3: CASSLPPGQPQHF

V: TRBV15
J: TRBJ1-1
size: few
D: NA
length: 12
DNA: TGTGCCACCAGCAGACCATACACTGAAGCTTTCTTT
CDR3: CATSRPYTEAFF

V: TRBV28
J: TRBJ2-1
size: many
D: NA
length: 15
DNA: TGTGCCAGCAGTCCCACCACGGAGGCGCACAATGAGCAGTTCTTC
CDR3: CASSPTTEAHNEQFF

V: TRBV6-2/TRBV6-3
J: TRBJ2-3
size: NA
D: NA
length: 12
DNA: TGTGCCAGCAGTTACTCTTCAGATACGCAGTATTTT
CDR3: CASSYSSDTQYF

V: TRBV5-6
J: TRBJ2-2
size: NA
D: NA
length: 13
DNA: TGTGCCAGCAGCCCCCTCCCGTCCGGGGAGCTGTTTTTT
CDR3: CASSPLPSGELFF

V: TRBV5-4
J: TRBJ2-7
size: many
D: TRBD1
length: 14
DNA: TGTGCCAGCAGCTACGGACAGGGTACCTACGAGCAGTACTTC
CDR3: CASSYGQGTYEQYF

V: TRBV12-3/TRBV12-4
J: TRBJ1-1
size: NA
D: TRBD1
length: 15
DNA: TGTGCCAGCAGTTACCCGGGACAGGGGTACACTGAAGCTTTCTTT
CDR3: CASSYPGQGYTEAFF

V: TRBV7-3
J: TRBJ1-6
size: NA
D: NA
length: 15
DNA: TGTGCCAGCAGCTTAACCAGGGCAGAAGATTCACCCCTCCACTTT
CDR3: CASSLTRAEDSPLHF

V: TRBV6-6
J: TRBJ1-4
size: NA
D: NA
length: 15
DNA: TGTGCCAGCAGTTATTGGGGGGGTGCTAATGAAAAACTGTTTTTT
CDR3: CASSYWGGANEKLFF

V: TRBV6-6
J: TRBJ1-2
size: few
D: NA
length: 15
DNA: TGTGCCAGCGAAGGTGGGGGGGCGCAGGACTATGGCTACACCTTC
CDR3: CASEGGGAQDYGYTF

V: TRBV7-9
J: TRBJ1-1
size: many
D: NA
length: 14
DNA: TGTGCCAGCAGCTTGGGACCTGGAGGCACTGAAGCTTTCTTT
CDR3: CASSLGPGGTEAFF

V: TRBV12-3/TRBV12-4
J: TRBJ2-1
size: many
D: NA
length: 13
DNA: TGTGCCAGTAGAACACAGACGTACAATGAGCAGTTCTTC
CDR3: CASRTQTYNEQFF

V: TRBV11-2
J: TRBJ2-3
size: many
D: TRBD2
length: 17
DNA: TGTGCCAGCAGCTTTTGGGAGCGGGGGTTGGGCACAGATACGCAGTATTTT
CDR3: CASSFWERGLGTDTQYF

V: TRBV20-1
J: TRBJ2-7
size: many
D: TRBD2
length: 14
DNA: TGCAGTCCCCTCACACTAGCGGGAGTAGGTGAGCAGTACTTC
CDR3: CSPLTLAGVGEQYF